The clone carrying this T cell receptor beta chain was picked up one time. Study processing details: From reference gene primer amplification, estimates of nucleated cell counts were derived. The protocol was immunoSEQ multiplex PCR, while the TCRdb copy is restricted to in-frame clones and leaves out a portion. The V and J calls and clone size were taken over from that table, and D and trimming were inferred from the DNA. Counted here are about 150,000 clones, approximately 80% occurring once; the ten biggest clones make up about 5%. The entry originates in a study of blood T cell repertoires in COVID-19. Whole-study context: Acute-phase and convalescent COVID-19 samples originated in the United States, Italy and Spain. In each case, the material was cDNA or gDNA derived from T cells, B-cell-depleted T cells, or PBMCs.

The CDR3 consists of 15 residues. Germline lookup yields CDR1 MNHEY and CDR2 SVGAGI. V gave up 10 bases and J gave up 0 bases, with 15 bases separating them. Sequenced input: peripheral blood. The receptor was isolated from a woman in her 50s with acute or convalescent COVID-19. The rearrangement links TRBV6-5 to TRBJ1-4; maybe TRBD1 (5 bases). Written as DNA, the CDR3 is TGTGCCACCCGCGGGGCAGAGGCAACTAATGAAAAACTGTTTTTT. Its protein is CATRGAEATNEKLFF.